What follows are 9 T cell receptor beta chains derived from one specimen sequenced in a study of blood T cell repertoires in COVID-19 (dated by TCRdb to about 2020). Library prep was done by the immunoSEQ multiplex PCR assay. The table was pulled from immuneACCESS by TCRdb, which kept in-frame rearrangements only. Such tables lose some clones; where checked, under half of the loss comes from unresolved V genes, and the rest has no known cause. This sample is represented by around 180,000 clones; around two thirds of them were singletons. The ten largest clones represent approximately 3% of the sample. The sequencing input was peripheral blood. The receptor source for this set is a woman older than 75 with acute or convalescent COVID-19.

This clone was counted a single time. The chain couples TRBV7-8 to TRBJ1-2; D possibly corresponds to TRBD1 (5 bases). The V end lost 1 base, the J end lost 1 base, and 10 bases lay between the germline ends. In germline, CDR1 is SGHVS, CDR2 FQNEAQ. This CDR3 has 15 residues. This CDR3 is CASSLVGGFNYGYTF. The CDR3 nucleotides read TGTGCCAGCAGCTTAGTGGGGGGATTTAACTATGGCTACACCTTC.

The chain joins TRBV12-3 or TRBV12-4 to TRBJ1-6; D remains ambiguous. The ends were cut back, 1 base at V and 9 bases at J, with 7 bases in the middle. CDR3 length equals 13 residues. The CDR3 DNA is TGTGCCAGCAGTTTAGAGGAGGTTTCACCCCTCCACTTT. Its protein product is CASSLEEVSPLHF.

The rearrangement joins TRBV28 to TRBJ1-2; D ambiguous. Looked up from germline, CDR1 is MDHEN and CDR2 is SYDVKM. This CDR3 is 12 amino acids long. Trimming removed 5 bases from V and 5 bases from J, with 9 bases in between. CDR3 sequence reads: CASSPTEYGYTF. The CDR3, as DNA: TGTGCCAGCAGTCCGACTGAGTATGGCTACACCTTC.

The rearrangement uses TRBV28 and TRBJ1-1; TRBD1 might be the D (5 bases). This CDR3 is built from 15 residues. Per germline, CDR1 MDHEN and CDR2 SYDVKM. V lost 7 bases to trimming and J lost 5 bases, with 20 bases between them. CDR3: CASTPSRGARTEAFF. CDR3 bases: TGTGCCAGCACTCCCTCTAGGGGCGCGAGGACTGAAGCTTTCTTT.

The chain couples TRBV7-2 to TRBJ2-1; 9 nucleotides agree with TRBD2. In germline, CDR1 is SGHTA, CDR2 FQGNSA. V dropped 0 bases and J dropped 3; count of bases not matched to a gene: 6. This CDR3 is built from 17 residues. In DNA form, the CDR3 reads TGTGCCAGCAGCTTAGCGCGGTCTAGCGGGAACTACAATGAGCAGTTCTTC. Translated, it gives CASSLARSSGNYNEQFF.

Concerning this clone: The sample carries other DNA sequences with the same CDR3. The rearrangement joins TRBV5-1 to TRBJ2-3, with 7 bases identical to TRBD2. Germline CDR1 and CDR2: SGHRS and YFSETQ. The trim removed 0 bases at V and 0 bases at J, leaving 4 bases unmatched. The CDR3 runs 16 residues. CDR3 bases: TGCGCCAGCAGCTTGGGCCTAGCGGAGAGCACAGATACGCAGTATTTT. It codes for CASSLGLAESTDTQYF.

The V and J genes are TRBV4-2 and TRBJ1-5; D perhaps matches TRBD1 (5 bases). CDR3 length: 15 residues. The germline V and J ends were trimmed by 2 bases and 0 bases, with 8 bases remaining between them. The germline gives CDR1 LGHNA, CDR2 YNFKEQ. The CDR3 DNA sequence: TGTGCCAGCAGCCAATCTGGGGCTAGCAATCAGCCCCAGCATTTT. It encodes CASSQSGASNQPQHF.

This sequence joins TRBV18 and TRBJ1-1; the D gene is possibly TRBD1 (5 bases). Between the trimmed V and J ends, which lost 3 bases and 5 bases, there was a span of 13 bases. The CDR3 extends over 14 amino acids. Germline loops: CDR1 KGHSH, CDR2 LQKENI. As DNA, the CDR3 is TGTGCCAGCTCACCGACAGATTCTGGGACTGAAGCTTTCTTT. The encoded protein is CASSPTDSGTEAFF.

This clone turned up a few times. This sequence joins TRBV11-3 and TRBJ2-3; D may be TRBD2 (5 bases). V was trimmed by 1 base and J by 1 base, leaving 12 bases between them. The CDR3 totals 16 residues. The germline V gene has CDR1 SGHNT and CDR2 YENEEA. CDR3 DNA sequence: TGTGCCAGCAGCTTAGCCCACGCGGAGGGCACAGATACGCAGTATTTT. Amino acid sequence: CASSLAHAEGTDTQYF.